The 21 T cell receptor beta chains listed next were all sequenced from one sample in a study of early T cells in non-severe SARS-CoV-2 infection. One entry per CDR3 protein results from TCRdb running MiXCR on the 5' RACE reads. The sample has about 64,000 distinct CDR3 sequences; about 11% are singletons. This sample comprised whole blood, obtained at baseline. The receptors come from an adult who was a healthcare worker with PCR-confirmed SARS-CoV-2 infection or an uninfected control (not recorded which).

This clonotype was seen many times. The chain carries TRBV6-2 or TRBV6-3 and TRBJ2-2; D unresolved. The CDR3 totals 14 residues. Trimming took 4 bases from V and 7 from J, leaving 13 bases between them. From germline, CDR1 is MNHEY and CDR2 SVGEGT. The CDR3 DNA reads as TGTGCCAGCAGTTCACTGGAAGTCAGCGGGGAGCTGTTTTTT. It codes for CASSSLEVSGELFF.

CDR3 DNA: TGCAGTGCTAGTGTTAGGGGGGGCACCGGGGAGCTGTTTTTT. Encoded protein: CSASVRGGTGELFF. This chain uses TRBV20-1 with TRBJ2-2; D is perhaps TRBD2 (7 bases). The germline V gene encodes CDR1 DFQATT and CDR2 SNEGSKA (reference sequence). The CDR3 totals 14 residues. Trimming shortened V by 3 bases and J by 4 bases, and 12 bases separated the two germline ends.

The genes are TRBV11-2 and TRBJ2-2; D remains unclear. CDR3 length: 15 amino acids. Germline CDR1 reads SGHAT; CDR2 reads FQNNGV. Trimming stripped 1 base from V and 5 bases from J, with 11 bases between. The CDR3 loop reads CASSLGLGGTGELFF. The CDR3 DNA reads TGTGCCAGCAGCTTAGGCTTGGGCGGAACCGGGGAGCTGTTTTTT.

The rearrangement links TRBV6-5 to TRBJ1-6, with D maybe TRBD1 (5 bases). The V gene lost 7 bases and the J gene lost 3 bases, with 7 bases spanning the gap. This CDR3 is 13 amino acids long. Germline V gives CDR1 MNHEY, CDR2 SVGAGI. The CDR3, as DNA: TGTGCCAGCATGGGACTCTATAATTCACCCCTCCACTTT. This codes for CASMGLYNSPLHF.

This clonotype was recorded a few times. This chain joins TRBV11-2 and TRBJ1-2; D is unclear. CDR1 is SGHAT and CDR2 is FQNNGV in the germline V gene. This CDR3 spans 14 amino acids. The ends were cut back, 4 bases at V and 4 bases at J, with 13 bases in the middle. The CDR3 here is CASSWYNGVYGYTF. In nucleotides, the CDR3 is TGTGCCAGCAGCTGGTACAACGGAGTCTATGGCTACACCTTC.

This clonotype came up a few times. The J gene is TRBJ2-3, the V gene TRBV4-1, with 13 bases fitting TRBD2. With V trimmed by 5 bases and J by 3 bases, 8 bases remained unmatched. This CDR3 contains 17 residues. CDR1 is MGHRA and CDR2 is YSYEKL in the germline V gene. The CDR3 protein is CASSIRTSGGPTDTQYF. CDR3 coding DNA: TGCGCCAGCAGCATCCGGACTAGCGGGGGCCCAACAGATACGCAGTATTTT.

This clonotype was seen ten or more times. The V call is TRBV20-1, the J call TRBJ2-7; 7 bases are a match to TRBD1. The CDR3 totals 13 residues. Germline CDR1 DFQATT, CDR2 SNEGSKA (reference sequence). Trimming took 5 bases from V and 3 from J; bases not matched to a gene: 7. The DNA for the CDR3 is TGCAGTGCTTCGGACAGGAAAAGCTACGAGCAGTACTTC. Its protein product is CSASDRKSYEQYF.

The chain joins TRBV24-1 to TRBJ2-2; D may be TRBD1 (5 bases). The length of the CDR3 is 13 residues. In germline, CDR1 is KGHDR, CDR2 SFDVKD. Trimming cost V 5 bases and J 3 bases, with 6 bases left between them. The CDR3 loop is CATSARDTGELFF. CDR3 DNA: TGTGCCACCAGTGCCAGGGACACCGGGGAGCTGTTTTTT.

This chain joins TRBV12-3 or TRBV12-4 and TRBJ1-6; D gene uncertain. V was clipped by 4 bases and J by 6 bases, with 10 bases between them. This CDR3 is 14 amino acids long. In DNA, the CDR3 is TGTGCCAGCAGTTCAGTGCGGTTTAATTCACCCCTCCACTTT. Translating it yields CASSSVRFNSPLHF.

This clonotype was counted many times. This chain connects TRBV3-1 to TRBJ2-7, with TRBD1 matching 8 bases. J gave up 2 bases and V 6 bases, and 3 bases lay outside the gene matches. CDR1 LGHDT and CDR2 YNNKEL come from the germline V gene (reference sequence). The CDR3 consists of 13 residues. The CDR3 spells CASSRTGTYEQYF. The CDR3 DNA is TGTGCCAGCAGTCGGACAGGGACCTACGAGCAGTACTTC.

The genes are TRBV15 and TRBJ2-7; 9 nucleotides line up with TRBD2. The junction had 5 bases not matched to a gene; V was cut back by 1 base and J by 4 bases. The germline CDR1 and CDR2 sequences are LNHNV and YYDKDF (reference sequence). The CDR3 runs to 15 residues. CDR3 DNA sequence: TGTGCCACCAGCAGAGGCCAGGGACTAGCTTACGAGCAGTACTTC. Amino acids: CATSRGQGLAYEQYF.

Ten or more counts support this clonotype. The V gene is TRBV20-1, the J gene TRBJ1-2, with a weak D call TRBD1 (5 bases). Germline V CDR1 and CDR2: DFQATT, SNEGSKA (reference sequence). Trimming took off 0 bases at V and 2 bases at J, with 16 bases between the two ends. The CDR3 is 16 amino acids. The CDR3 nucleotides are TGCAGTGCTAGAGATGGGACTATGGGGCCAAACTATGGCTACACCTTC. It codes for CSARDGTMGPNYGYTF.

This CDR3 reads CASSYGPGLAGSSYEQYF. The DNA for the CDR3 is TGTGCCAGCAGTTACGGACCCGGACTAGCGGGGTCATCCTACGAGCAGTACTTC. The chain links TRBV6-2 or TRBV6-3 to TRBJ2-7; 12 bases map to TRBD2. The CDR3 runs 18 residues. J gave up 1 base and V 2 bases, and 9 bases lay outside the gene matches. Germline CDR1 is MNHEY and CDR2 is SVGEGT.

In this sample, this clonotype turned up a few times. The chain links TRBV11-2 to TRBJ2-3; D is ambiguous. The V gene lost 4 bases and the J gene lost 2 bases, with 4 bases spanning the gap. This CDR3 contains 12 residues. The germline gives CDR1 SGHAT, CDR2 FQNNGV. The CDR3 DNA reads TGTGCCAGCAGCTCTAACACAGATACGCAGTATTTT. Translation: CASSSNTDTQYF.

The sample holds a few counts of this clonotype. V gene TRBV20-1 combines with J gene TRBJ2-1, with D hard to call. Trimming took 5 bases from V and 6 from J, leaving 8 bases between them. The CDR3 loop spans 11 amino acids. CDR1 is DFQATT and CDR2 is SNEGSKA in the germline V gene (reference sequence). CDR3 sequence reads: CSAQGLNEQFF. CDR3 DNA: TGCAGTGCTCAAGGCCTCAATGAGCAGTTCTTC.

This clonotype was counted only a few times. Here the CDR3 reads CASSLEGVETYEQYF. The CDR3, as DNA: TGTGCCAGCAGTTTAGAAGGTGTGGAGACCTACGAGCAGTACTTC. This rearrangement joins TRBV12-3 or TRBV12-4 to TRBJ2-7; no clear D gene. With 1 base removed from V and 2 bases from J, the gap between germline ends came to 12 bases. This CDR3 has 15 amino acids.

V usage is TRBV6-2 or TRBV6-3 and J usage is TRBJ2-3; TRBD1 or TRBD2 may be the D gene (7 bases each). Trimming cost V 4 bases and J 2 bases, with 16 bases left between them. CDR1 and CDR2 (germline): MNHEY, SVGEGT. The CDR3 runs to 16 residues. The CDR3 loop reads CASSFGGTALTDTQYF. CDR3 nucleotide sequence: TGTGCCAGCAGTTTCGGGGGGACAGCCCTCACAGATACGCAGTATTTT.

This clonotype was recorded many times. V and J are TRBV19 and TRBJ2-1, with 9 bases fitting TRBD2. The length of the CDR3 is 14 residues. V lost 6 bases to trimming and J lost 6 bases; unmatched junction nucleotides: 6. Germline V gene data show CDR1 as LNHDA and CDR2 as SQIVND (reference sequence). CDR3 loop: CASSHLRGGNEQFF. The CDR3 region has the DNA TGTGCCAGTAGCCACTTGCGGGGGGGCAATGAGCAGTTCTTC. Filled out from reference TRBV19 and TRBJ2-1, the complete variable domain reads DGGITQSPKYLFRKEGQNVTLSCEQNLNHDAMYWYRQDPGQGLRLIYYSQIVNDFQKGDIAEGYSVSREKKESFPLTVTSAQKNPTAFYLCASSHLRGGNEQFFGPGTRLTVL.

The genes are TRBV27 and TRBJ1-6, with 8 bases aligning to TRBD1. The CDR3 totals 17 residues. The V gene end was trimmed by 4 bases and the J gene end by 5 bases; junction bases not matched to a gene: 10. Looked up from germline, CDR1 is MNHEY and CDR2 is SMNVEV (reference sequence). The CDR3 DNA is TGTGCCAGCAGTTCACCCTCCCGGGACAGGAATAATTCACCCCTCCACTTT. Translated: CASSSPSRDRNNSPLHF.

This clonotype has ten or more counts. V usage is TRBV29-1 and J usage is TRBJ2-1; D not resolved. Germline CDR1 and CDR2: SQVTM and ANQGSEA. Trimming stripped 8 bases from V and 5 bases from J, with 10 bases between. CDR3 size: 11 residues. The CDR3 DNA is TGCAGCACGAGACCCAACAATGAGCAGTTCTTC. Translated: CSTRPNNEQFF.

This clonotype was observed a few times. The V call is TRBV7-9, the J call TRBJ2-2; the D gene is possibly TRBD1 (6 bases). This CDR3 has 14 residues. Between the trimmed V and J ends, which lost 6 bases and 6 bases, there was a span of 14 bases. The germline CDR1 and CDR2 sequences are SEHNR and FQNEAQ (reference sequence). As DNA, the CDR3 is TGTGCCAGCAGACCAACAGGGTTCCCCGGGGAGCTGTTTTTT. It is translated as CASRPTGFPGELFF. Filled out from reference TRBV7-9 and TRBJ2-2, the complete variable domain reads DTGVSQNPRHKITKRGQNVTFRCDPISEHNRLYWYRQTLGQGPEFLTYFQNEAQLEKSRLLSDRFSAERPKGSFSTLEIQRTEQGDSAMYLCASRPTGFPGELFFGEGSRLTVL.